This is a list of T cell receptor beta chains from one sample in a study of cytomegalovirus exposure and HLA in healthy donors. Sequencing used immunoSEQ multiplex PCR; TCRdb keeps in-frame clones, though not all of them. The sample holds roughly 220,000 clones, about 93% seen once. The source material was PBMCs. The receptors stem from a woman between 18 and 29 years old in good health and CMV-seronegative. The CDR3 runs from the conserved cysteine through the conserved F or W. A D gene is named only where the DNA matches it firmly. Clone size is shown for a subset of rows, as once, few, many or a class of expanded clone.

j_call v_call d_call clone_size cdr3_aa cdr3_nt
TRBJ2-7 TRBV6-1 TRBD1 few CASSPGPGQGNEQYF TGTGCCAGCAGCCCGGGCCCGGGACAGGGTAACGAGCAGTACTTC
TRBJ2-7 TRBV5-1 TRBD1 few CASSLTRDRAEEQYF TGCGCCAGCAGCCTGACCCGGGACAGGGCCGAGGAGCAGTACTTC
TRBJ2-5 TRBV2 TRBD1 . CASRRDSQETQYF TGTGCCAGCAGACGGGACAGCCAAGAGACCCAGTACTTC
TRBJ2-3 TRBV27 . . CASSLMEKTDTQYF TGTGCCAGCAGTCTCATGGAGAAGACAGATACGCAGTATTTT
TRBJ2-1 TRBV7-3 TRBD2 . CASSPWRGDNEQFF TGTGCCAGCAGCCCTTGGCGGGGGGACAATGAGCAGTTCTTC
TRBJ2-1 TRBV5-1 TRBD2 . CASSLAFASGTYNEQFF TGCGCCAGCAGCTTGGCTTTCGCTAGCGGGACCTACAATGAGCAGTTCTTC
TRBJ1-1 TRBV10-2 . . CASSGANTEAFF TGCGCCAGCAGTGGGGCAAACACTGAAGCTTTCTTT
TRBJ2-1 TRBV12-5 TRBD1 . CASGSRGYNEQFF TGTGCTAGTGGTTCCAGGGGGTACAATGAGCAGTTCTTC
TRBJ2-5 TRBV30 TRBD2 . CAWSVGSGALETQYF TGTGCCTGGAGTGTGGGTAGCGGGGCCCTAGAGACCCAGTACTTC
TRBJ2-3 TRBV30 TRBD2 . CASAGLPSTDTQYF TGTGCCTCAGCGGGGCTCCCTAGCACAGATACGCAGTATTTT
TRBJ2-5 TRBV11-2 TRBD1 . CASSARTGDLETQYF TGTGCCAGCAGCGCCCGGACAGGGGATCTCGAGACCCAGTACTTC
TRBJ2-7 TRBV5-4 TRBD1 . CASSPPAGGEQYF TGTGCCAGCAGCCCCCCGGCAGGGGGCGAGCAGTACTTC
TRBJ2-7 TRBV29-1 TRBD1 once CSVVGQGVGEQYF TGCAGCGTTGTGGGACAGGGGGTGGGGGAGCAGTACTTC
TRBJ2-7 TRBV2 . . CASSELPLGSYEQYF TGTGCCAGCAGTGAATTACCGTTGGGCAGCTACGAGCAGTACTTC
TRBJ2-5 TRBV25-1 TRBD1 . CASSSRTGGETQYF TGTGCCAGCAGTTCCCGGACAGGGGGGGAGACCCAGTACTTC
TRBJ1-1 TRBV18 . . CASSPSGNTEAFF TGTGCCAGCTCACCATCGGGGAACACTGAAGCTTTCTTT
TRBJ2-7 TRBV4-1 TRBD2 . CASSQEGTSGIGQYF TGCGCCAGCAGCCAAGAAGGGACTAGCGGGATTGGGCAGTACTTC
TRBJ1-5 TRBV7-3 . . CASSFGWNQPQHF TGTGCCAGCAGCTTCGGGTGGAATCAGCCCCAGCATTTT
TRBJ1-3 TRBV6-5 TRBD1 . CASSFSGTEGGNTIYF TGTGCCAGCAGTTTTTCCGGGACAGAGGGCGGAAACACCATATATTTT
TRBJ2-5 TRBV5-1 TRBD1 . CASSTRDRETQYF TGCGCCAGCAGTACCCGGGACAGGGAGACCCAGTACTTC
TRBJ1-4 TRBV28 TRBD1 . CASSFRTGGEKLFF TGTGCCAGCAGTTTCCGGACAGGGGGCGAAAAACTGTTTTTT
TRBJ2-1 TRBV2 TRBD2 once CASAGLAGGPSLNEQFF TGTGCCAGCGCGGGACTAGCGGGAGGGCCGTCGTTGAATGAGCAGTTCTTC
TRBJ2-2 TRBV11-2 TRBD2 . CASSLIAGGTGELFF TGTGCCAGCAGCTTGATAGCGGGAGGAACCGGGGAGCTGTTTTTT
TRBJ2-1 TRBV11-2 . . CASSVGQGQFF TGTGCCAGCAGCGTGGGGCAAGGGCAGTTCTTC
TRBJ1-3 TRBV19 TRBD1 . CASQGVRANTIYF TGTGCATCCCAGGGGGTAAGGGCGAACACCATATATTTT
TRBJ2-2 TRBV6-4 TRBD1 . CASSDTETGVETGELFF TGTGCCAGCAGTGACACTGAGACAGGGGTAGAGACCGGGGAGCTGTTTTTT
TRBJ2-4 TRBV30 TRBD1 . CAGTGGSLGIQYF TGTGCCGGAACAGGGGGGTCCTTGGGCATTCAGTACTTC
TRBJ2-2 TRBV7-7 . . CASSPAEGVAHTGELFF TGTGCTAGCAGCCCCGCTGAGGGCGTAGCGCACACCGGGGAGCTGTTTTTT
TRBJ2-1 TRBV2 . few CASRGYLNEQFF TGTGCCAGCAGGGGCTACCTGAATGAGCAGTTCTTC
TRBJ1-2 TRBV6-1 . . CASSVAGRGYTF TGTGCCAGCAGTGTTGCGGGCAGGGGCTACACCTTC
TRBJ2-7 TRBV11-3 . . CASSLGEAYEQYF TGTGCCAGCAGCTTAGGTGAGGCCTACGAGCAGTACTTC
TRBJ2-7 TRBV5-1 TRBD1 once CASSVGTGAWSSYEQYF TGCGCCAGCAGCGTGGGGACAGGAGCCTGGAGCTCCTACGAGCAGTACTTC
TRBJ2-7 TRBV2 . . CASNRLRGELYYEQYF TGTGCCAGCAATAGATTAAGAGGTGAACTCTACTACGAGCAGTACTTC
TRBJ1-1 TRBV19 . once CASSAATGSDLMNTEAFF TGTGCCAGTAGTGCCGCAACAGGTTCAGACCTCATGAACACTGAAGCTTTCTTT
TRBJ2-7 TRBV21-1 . . CASTDTYEQYF TGTGCCAGCACCGACACTTACGAGCAGTACTTC
TRBJ2-1 TRBV27 . . CASSSPDWWSYNEQFF TGTGCCAGCAGTTCCCCCGACTGGTGGTCCTACAATGAGCAGTTCTTC
TRBJ2-5 TRBV27 TRBD2 . CASRELAGGETQYF TGTGCCAGCAGGGAACTAGCGGGAGGAGAGACCCAGTACTTC
TRBJ2-2 TRBV15 TRBD2 . CATSRETSGYGELFF TGTGCCACCAGCAGAGAGACTAGCGGATACGGGGAGCTGTTTTTT
TRBJ1-1 TRBV30 . . CAWSEGRGLNTEAFF TGTGCCTGGAGTGAAGGCAGGGGCCTGAACACTGAAGCTTTCTTT
TRBJ1-5 TRBV27 . . CASSFLGGGQPQHF TGTGCCAGCAGTTTTTTGGGGGGGGGACAGCCCCAGCATTTT
TRBJ2-7 TRBV27 . . CASSLDSRKSYEQYF TGTGCCAGCAGTTTAGATTCCAGGAAGTCCTACGAGCAGTACTTC
TRBJ2-7 TRBV6-6 TRBD1 . CASSPGQSYEQYF TGTGCCAGTTCCCCGGGACAGTCCTACGAGCAGTACTTC
TRBJ2-1 TRBV7-3 . once CASSLNRERQFF TGTGCCAGCAGCTTAAACCGGGAGCGGCAATTCTTC
TRBJ2-1 TRBV5-1 TRBD2 . CASSLGLAGTLYNEQFF TGCGCCAGCAGCTTGGGACTAGCGGGCACACTTTACAATGAGCAGTTCTTC
TRBJ2-3 TRBV7-2 . . CASSFVSTDTQYF TGTGCCAGCAGCTTCGTCTCGACAGATACGCAGTATTTT
TRBJ1-5 TRBV19 . . CASSILGGSAQPQHF TGTGCCAGTAGTATCCTCGGGGGTTCGGCTCAGCCCCAGCATTTT
TRBJ1-3 TRBV2 . . CASGKSPGAGNTIYF TGTGCCAGCGGGAAAAGCCCGGGGGCTGGAAACACCATATATTTT
TRBJ2-1 TRBV19 . . CASSDRSGVLDEQFF TGTGCCAGTAGTGATCGTTCGGGGGTTTTGGATGAGCAGTTCTTC
TRBJ1-1 TRBV7-2 . . CASSYDTVNTEAFF TGTGCCAGCAGCTACGACACGGTGAACACTGAAGCTTTCTTT
TRBJ2-7 TRBV2 . . CASVQGPYEQYF TGTGCCAGCGTACAGGGTCCCTACGAGCAGTACTTC
TRBJ2-3 TRBV30 . . CAWLPGVAGDTQYF TGTGCCTGGCTCCCTGGAGTAGCCGGAGATACGCAGTATTTT
TRBJ2-1 TRBV11-2 TRBD2 . CASTLLAGGDEQFF TGTGCCAGCACCTTACTAGCGGGTGGGGATGAGCAGTTCTTC
TRBJ2-5 TRBV15 TRBD2 . CATSRPRTGGQETQYF TGTGCCACCAGCAGACCGAGGACGGGAGGCCAAGAGACCCAGTACTTC